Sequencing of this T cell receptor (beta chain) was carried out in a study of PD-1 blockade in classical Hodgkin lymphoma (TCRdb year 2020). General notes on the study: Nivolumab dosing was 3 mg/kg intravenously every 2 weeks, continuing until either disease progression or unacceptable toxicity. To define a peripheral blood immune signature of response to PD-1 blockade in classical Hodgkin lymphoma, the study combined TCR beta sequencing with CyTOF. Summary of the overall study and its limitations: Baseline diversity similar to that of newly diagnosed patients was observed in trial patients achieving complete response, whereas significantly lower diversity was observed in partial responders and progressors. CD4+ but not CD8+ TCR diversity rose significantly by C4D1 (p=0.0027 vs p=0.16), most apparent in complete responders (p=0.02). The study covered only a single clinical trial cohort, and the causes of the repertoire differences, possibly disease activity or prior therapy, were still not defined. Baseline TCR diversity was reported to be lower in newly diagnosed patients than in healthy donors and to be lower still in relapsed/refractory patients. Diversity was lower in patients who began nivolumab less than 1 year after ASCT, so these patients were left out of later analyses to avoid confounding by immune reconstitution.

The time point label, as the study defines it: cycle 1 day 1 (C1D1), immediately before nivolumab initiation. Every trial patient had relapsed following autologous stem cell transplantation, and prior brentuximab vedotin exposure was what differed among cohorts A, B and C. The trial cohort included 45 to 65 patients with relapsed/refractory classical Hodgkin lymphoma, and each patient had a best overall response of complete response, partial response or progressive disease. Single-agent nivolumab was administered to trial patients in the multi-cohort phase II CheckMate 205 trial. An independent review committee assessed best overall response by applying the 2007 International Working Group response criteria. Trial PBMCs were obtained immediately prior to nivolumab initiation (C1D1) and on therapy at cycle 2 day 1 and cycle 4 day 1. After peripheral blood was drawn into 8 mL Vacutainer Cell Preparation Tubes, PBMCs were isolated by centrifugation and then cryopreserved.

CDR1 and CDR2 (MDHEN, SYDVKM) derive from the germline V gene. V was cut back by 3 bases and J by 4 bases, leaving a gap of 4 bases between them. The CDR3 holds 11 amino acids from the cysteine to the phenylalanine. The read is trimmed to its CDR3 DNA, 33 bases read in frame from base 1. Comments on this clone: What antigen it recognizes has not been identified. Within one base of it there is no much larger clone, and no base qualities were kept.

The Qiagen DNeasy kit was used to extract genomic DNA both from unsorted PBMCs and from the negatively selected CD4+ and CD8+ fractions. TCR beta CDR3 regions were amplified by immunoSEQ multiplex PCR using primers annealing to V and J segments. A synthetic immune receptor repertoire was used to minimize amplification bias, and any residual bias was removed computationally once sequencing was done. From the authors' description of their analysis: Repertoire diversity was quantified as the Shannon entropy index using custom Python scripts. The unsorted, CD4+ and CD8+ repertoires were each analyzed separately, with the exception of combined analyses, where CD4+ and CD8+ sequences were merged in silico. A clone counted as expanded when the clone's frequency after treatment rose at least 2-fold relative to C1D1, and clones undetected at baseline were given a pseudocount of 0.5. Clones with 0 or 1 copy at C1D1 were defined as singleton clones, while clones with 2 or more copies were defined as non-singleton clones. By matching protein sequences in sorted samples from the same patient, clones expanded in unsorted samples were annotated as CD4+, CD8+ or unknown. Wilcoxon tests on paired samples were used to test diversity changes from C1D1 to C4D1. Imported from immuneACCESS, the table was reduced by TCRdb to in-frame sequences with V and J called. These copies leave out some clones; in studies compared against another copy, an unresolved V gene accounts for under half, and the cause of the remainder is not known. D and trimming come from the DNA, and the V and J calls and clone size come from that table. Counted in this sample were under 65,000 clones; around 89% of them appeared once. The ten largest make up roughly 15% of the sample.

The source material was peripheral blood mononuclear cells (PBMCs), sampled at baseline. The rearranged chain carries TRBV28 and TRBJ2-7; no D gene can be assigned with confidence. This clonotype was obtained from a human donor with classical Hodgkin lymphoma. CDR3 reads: CASSLRYEQYF. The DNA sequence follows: TGTGCCAGCAGTTTGAGGTACGAGCAGTACTTC. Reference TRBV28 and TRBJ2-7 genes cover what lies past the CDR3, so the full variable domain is DVKVTQSSRYLVKRTGEKVFLECVQDMDHENMFWYRQDPGLGLRLIYFSYDVKMKEKGDIPEGYSVSREKKERFSLILESASTNQTSMYLCASSLRYEQYFGPGTRLTVT.